The following is a T cell receptor (beta chain) sequence with its context. The antigen remains undetermined. This CDR3 contains 13 residues. V was clipped by 6 bases and J by 4 bases, with 12 bases between them. Germline-derived CDR1 and CDR2 are MNHEY and SVGAGI. The sample belongs to a study of human T cells and chemical hapten exposure. Overall study: The upper back received 0.01% DPC by patch testing, with results read at 6 days. General observations from the study: Versus controls, expanded TCRs had significantly more large CDR3 similarity clusters. Following DPC sensitization, TCRs present above 1 in 1000 frequency showed no change.

Each CDR3 protein gets one entry after TCRdb re-called the RACE reads with MiXCR. The sample records 270,000 or so distinct CDR3 sequences, about 7.7% being singletons. The time point denotes: pre-sensitization, week 0. Sample treatment: therapeutic diphenylcyclopropenone sensitization with weekly scalp DPC. Phlebotomy was performed prior to application of every patch test. Sequencing was performed on whole blood, taken in connection with sensitization to the hapten diphenylcyclopropenone (DPC). The rearrangement uses TRBV6-5 and TRBJ2-5; unclear D gene. This sequence was found in a man aged 18 to 30 with alopecia areata. Some clones in this sample may be carry-over from other donors' samples. The CDR3: CASSPTPRETQYF. The CDR3 DNA reads as TGTGCCAGCAGCCCCACCCCCAGAGAGACCCAGTACTTC.